Below, 14 T cell receptor beta chains from the same sample are listed, as sequenced in a study of T cells in Graves' hyperthyroidism and ophthalmopathy. Amplified TCR beta CDR3 regions came from RNA transcripts. The HTBI primer set served for first-round RT-PCR of the TCR CDR3. TCRdb re-called the multiplex PCR reads through MiXCR, storing one row per CDR3 protein. The sample lists under 400,000 distinct CDR3 sequences, 21% seen once, with 50% in the top ten. The sample consisted of blood. All receptors derive from a woman between 45 and 60 years old with Graves' hyperthyroidism.

Remarks on this clonotype: A much larger clone is a single base away; this may be a read error. V is TRBV2 and J is TRBJ1-1, with 8 bases lining up with TRBD1. Per the germline V gene, CDR1 is SNHLY and CDR2 is FYNNEI. The CDR3 covers 15 residues. Losses at the gene ends were 4 bases for V and 0 bases for J; bases not matched to a gene: 4. Here the CDR3 reads CASSGAGGLNTEAFF. The CDR3 DNA reads TGTGCCAGCAGTGGGGCAGGGGGCTTGAACACTGAAGCTTTCTTT.

This clonotype was found a few times. V usage is TRBV28 and J usage is TRBJ1-6, with unresolved D. This CDR3 region has 16 residues. V lost 1 base and J 0 bases, leaving 7 bases between the germline ends. Germline CDR1 reads MDHEN; CDR2 reads SYDVKM. CDR3 in DNA: TGTGCCAGCAGTTTATATCTGAGCTCCTATAATTCACCCCTCCACTTT. Amino acid sequence: CASSLYLSSYNSPLHF.

This clonotype was detected a few times. The chain uses TRBV5-1 and TRBJ2-1; 10 bases fit TRBD1. This CDR3 is 14 amino acids long. V was clipped by 1 base and J by 10 bases; unmatched bases: 5. The germline V gene encodes CDR1 SGHRS and CDR2 YFSETQ. Written as DNA, the CDR3 is TGCGCCAGCAGCTTGCCCGGACAGGGGGGCGAGCAGTTCTTC. Encoded protein: CASSLPGQGGEQFF.

The genes are TRBV3-1 and TRBJ2-6; D unclear. The CDR3 loop spans 19 amino acids. CDR1 LGHDT and CDR2 YNNKEL come from the germline V gene (reference sequence). V was clipped by 1 base and J by 0 bases, with 16 bases between them. DNA for the CDR3: TGTGCCAGCAGCCAAGCCCCCGATACAGCCCACTCTGGGGCCAACGTCCTGACTTTC. It specifies CASSQAPDTAHSGANVLTF.

This clonotype was counted many times. The chain recombines TRBV2 with TRBJ2-7; the D gene is possibly TRBD2 (5 bases). CDR1 SNHLY and CDR2 FYNNEI come from the germline V gene. This CDR3 contains 12 residues. V lost 9 bases to trimming and J lost 2 bases, with 11 bases between them. The DNA of the CDR3 is TGTGCCAGTCATCGAGGGCCCTACGAGCAGTACTTC. The encoded protein is CASHRGPYEQYF.

The sample holds many counts of this clonotype. This chain connects TRBV6-1 to TRBJ1-2; perhaps TRBD1 as D (5 bases). Trimming took off 5 bases at V and 4 bases at J, with 14 bases between the two ends. The CDR3 loop spans 14 amino acids. Germline V lookup: CDR1 MNHNS, CDR2 SASEGT. The chain's CDR3 is CASSRGRGLYGYTF. The CDR3 nucleotides read TGTGCCAGCAGTCGCGGTAGGGGCCTCTATGGCTACACCTTC.

The sample holds many counts of this clonotype. This chain uses TRBV27 with TRBJ1-1; 11 nucleotides agree with TRBD1. Germline V lookup: CDR1 MNHEY, CDR2 SMNVEV (reference sequence). The CDR3 has 15 amino acids. After removal of 8 bases from V and 4 bases from J, the junction contained 9 bases not matched to a gene. CDR3 residues: CASGGDRGLITEAFF. CDR3 DNA: TGTGCCAGCGGGGGGGACAGGGGGTTGATCACTGAAGCTTTCTTT.

A remark on this clonotype: A much larger clonotype is one base distant, so this may be a read error. The chain joins TRBV19 to TRBJ2-3; a possible D gene is TRBD2 (6 bases). CDR1 is LNHDA, CDR2 SQIVND, per germline (reference sequence). The CDR3 sequence is 15 residues long. CDR3 coding DNA: TGTGCCAGTAGTATCGGTAGCGGCAGCACAGATACGAAGTATTTT. Amino acid sequence: CASSIGSGSTDTKYF.

A few counts support this clonotype. CDR3 nucleotide sequence: TGTGCCAGCAGCCCAACTAGCGGGAGGGCCGGAGATACGCAGTATTTT. Translated, it gives CASSPTSGRAGDTQYF. The rearrangement uses TRBV7-2 and TRBJ2-3; TRBD2 matches 13 bases. The CDR3 is 16 amino acids. The germline V gene encodes CDR1 SGHTA and CDR2 FQGNSA. V gave up 5 bases and J gave up 5 bases; unmatched junction bases: 7.

The V gene is TRBV20-1, the J gene TRBJ2-5; 13 bases match TRBD2. Germline V gives CDR1 DFQATT, CDR2 SNEGSKA (reference sequence). The CDR3 has 14 amino acids. CDR3 DNA: TGCAGCAAGACTAGCGGGGGGTCTCAAGAGACCCAGTACTTC. It encodes CSKTSGGSQETQYF.

The chain recombines TRBV5-1 with TRBJ1-1; D unclear. Trimming left V 3 bases short and J 5 bases short, with 11 bases between. The germline gives CDR1 SGHRS, CDR2 YFSETQ. This CDR3 is built from 13 residues. CDR3: CASSWGGKTEAFF. CDR3 bases: TGCGCCAGCAGCTGGGGAGGAAAAACTGAAGCTTTCTTT.

At least ten counts were recorded for this clonotype. The CDR3 sequence: CASSPDSFRGRGREQFF. The CDR3, as DNA: TGTGCCAGCAGTCCAGATTCGTTCAGGGGACGCGGGAGGGAGCAGTTCTTC. This rearrangement joins TRBV28 to TRBJ2-1, with 8 nucleotides matching TRBD2. V lost 5 bases to trimming and J lost 10 bases; unmatched junction nucleotides: 19. The CDR3 runs 17 residues. Germline CDR1 and CDR2: MDHEN and SYDVKM.

The table lists this clonotype with many counts. The CDR3 sequence is CASSSPGSGTDRGYNYGYTF. In nucleotides, the CDR3 is TGTGCCAGCAGTTCGCCGGGGTCGGGGACGGACAGGGGCTATAACTATGGCTACACCTTC. The chain links TRBV28 to TRBJ1-2; TRBD1 aligns across 9 bases. After removal of 4 bases from V and 1 base from J, the junction contained 19 bases not matched to a gene. CDR1 MDHEN and CDR2 SYDVKM come from the germline V gene. The CDR3 is 20 residues long.

This clonotype occurred a few times. CDR3 DNA sequence: TGTGCCAGCAGCTTAGGACTGGGGGGGGAGCAGTACTTC. Translating gives CASSLGLGGEQYF. V gene TRBV7-3 combines with J gene TRBJ2-7; the match to TRBD2 covers 7 bases. The CDR3 is made up of 13 amino acids. From germline, CDR1 is SGHTA and CDR2 FQGTGA. J gave up 7 bases and V 2 bases, and 5 bases lay outside the gene matches.